This TCR beta chain was obtained from a study of blood T cells in healthy people across ages. Study-level findings and limits: Whereas aged donors had fewer naive CD4+ cells, long-lived donors had more of them and higher diversity. A roughly linear fall in TCR beta diversity per million T cells was seen with increasing age. Using unsorted PBMCs precluded a conclusive naive versus antigen-experienced comparison.

For the second PCR, which ran for 7 to 11 cycles, a sample-barcoded 5' primer and a J-beta primer mix were used. Template switching added a 12-random-nucleotide identifier to every cDNA molecule. TCRdb reprocessed the 5' RACE reads via MiXCR and lists one record per CDR3 protein. The table shows some 1.4 million distinct CDR3 sequences, with 42% occurring only once. Remarks on this clonotype: The antigen is unknown.

The CDR3 sequence is 17 residues long. Germline V gives CDR1 DFQATT, CDR2 SNEGSKA (reference sequence). V was clipped by 0 bases and J by 1 base; unmatched bases: 7. The origin of this receptor is a woman aged 18 to 35 in good health. The V gene is TRBV20-1, the J gene TRBJ2-3; 10 nucleotides match TRBD2. The sequenced material came from blood. The CDR3 sequence is CSARDRMSGRGTDTQYF. The DNA for the CDR3 is TGCAGTGCTAGAGATCGGATGAGCGGGAGGGGCACAGATACGCAGTATTTT.